The present TCR beta chain was sequenced within a study of cytomegalovirus exposure and HLA in healthy donors. In this sample, this clone turned up a few times. The antigen is unknown. Primers: 60 Vbeta forward and 13 Jbeta reverse. The method was immunoSEQ multiplex PCR; TCRdb's version includes in-frame clones alone and lacks a portion of them. The sample includes 100,000 to 150,000 clones, about 80% of them seen just once. General study points: A missense DCLRE1C variant was associated with V- and J-gene trimming of TCR beta chains in a later analysis, and an independent cohort replicated the association. Some public TCRs appeared in many individuals, while most sequences were rare.

The sequenced sample was PBMCs. This TCR was recovered from a man aged 25-45 years in good health and CMV-seronegative.

The DNA for the CDR3 is TGTGCCAGCAGCGCCGTGCGGGGGGGTAGCACAGATACGCAGTATTTT. It translates to CASSAVRGGSTDTQYF. The V and J genes are TRBV7-2 and TRBJ2-3; 9 nucleotides agree with TRBD2. There are 16 residues in the CDR3. Germline lookup yields CDR1 SGHTA and CDR2 FQGNSA. Trimming cost V 5 bases and J 0 bases; bases outside gene matches: 6. Full variable domain (remainder filled in from reference TRBV7-2 and TRBJ2-3): GAGVSQSPSNKVTEKGKDVELRCDPISGHTALYWYRQSLGQGLEFLIYFQGNSAPDKSGLPSDRFSAERTGGSVSTLTIQRTQQEDSAVYLCASSAVRGGSTDTQYFGPGTRLTVL.